Described below is a single T cell receptor (beta chain) sequence and its context. Its antigen is not identified. This sample was taken from a study of beta chain features in type 1 diabetes. Study in general: Patient and healthy donor groups were alike in age, gender and cell yields. Findings of the study overall: More deletions and fewer insertions at VDJ junctions were seen in type 1 diabetes patients. Among all four CD4+ subsets, Type 1 diabetes patients had TCRB CDR3s that were moderately but significantly shorter.

Researchers reported sorting CD4+ naive, central memory, regulatory and stem cell-like memory cells via CD45RO/CCR7/CD25/CD127/CD95/CD27. The ends lost 10 bases at V and 2 bases at J; junction bases unmatched: 5. The V gene's germline CDR1 is LNHDA and CDR2 SQIVND (reference sequence). There are 13 residues in the CDR3. Expressed TCRB transcripts were sequenced because the isolated RNA had all been reverse transcribed beforehand. Sequencing was performed with immunoSEQ multiplex PCR; in TCRdb, only in-frame clones are kept and a portion is missing. The repertoire has over 200,000 clones, about a tenth of them found once; the top ten carry around 0.018%.

The sequencing input was naive CD4+ T cells from blood. This chain joins TRBV19 and TRBJ2-3; TRBD1 matches at 8 bases. The TCR was taken from a man aged 25-45 years with type 1 diabetes. CDR3 sequence: CATGTGDTDTQYF. The CDR3 DNA reads as TGTGCCACGGGGACAGGTGACACAGATACGCAGTATTTT.